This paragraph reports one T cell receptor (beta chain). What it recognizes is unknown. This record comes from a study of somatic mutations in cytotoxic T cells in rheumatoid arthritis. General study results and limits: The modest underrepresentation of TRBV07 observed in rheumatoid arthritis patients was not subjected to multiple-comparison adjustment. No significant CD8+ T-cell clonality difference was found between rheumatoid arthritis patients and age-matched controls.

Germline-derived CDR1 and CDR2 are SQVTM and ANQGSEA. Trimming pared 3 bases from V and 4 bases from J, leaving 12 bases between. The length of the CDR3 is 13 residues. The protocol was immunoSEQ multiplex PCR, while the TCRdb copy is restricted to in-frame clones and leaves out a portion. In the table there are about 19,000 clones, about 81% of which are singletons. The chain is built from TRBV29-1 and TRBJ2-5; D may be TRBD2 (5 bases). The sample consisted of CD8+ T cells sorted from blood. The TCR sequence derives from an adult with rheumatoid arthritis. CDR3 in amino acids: CSVDPDWGETQYF. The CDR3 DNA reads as TGCAGCGTTGACCCGGACTGGGGAGAGACCCAGTACTTC.